The 8 T cell receptor beta chains reported below all come from one sample, sequenced in a study of chemoradiotherapy in HPV16-positive cancers. The repertoire was sequenced with immunoSEQ multiplex PCR; TCRdb's copy has only in-frame clones and lacks some. The repertoire includes fewer than 10,000 clones, around 88% of them detected once, and more than 13% sits in the top ten. Material: blood, obtained from a patient who underwent chemoradiotherapy. These receptors all come from a human donor with HPV-associated anogenital cancer.

This chain links TRBV19 with TRBJ1-2, with a possible D match to TRBD1 (6 bases). The CDR3 loop spans 14 amino acids. Looked up from germline, CDR1 is LNHDA and CDR2 is SQIVND (reference sequence). V lost 5 bases to trimming and J lost 6 bases, with 16 bases between them. CDR3 sequence reads: CASSASGARDGYTF. CDR3 nucleotides: TGTGCCAGTAGTGCCTCGGGGGCTCGCGATGGCTACACCTTC. Based on the CDR3 plus reference TRBV19 and TRBJ1-2, the full variable domain is DGGITQSPKYLFRKEGQNVTLSCEQNLNHDAMYWYRQDPGQGLRLIYYSQIVNDFQKGDIAEGYSVSREKKESFPLTVTSAQKNPTAFYLCASSASGARDGYTFGSGTRLTVV.

This clone was seen only once. The chain uses TRBV30 and TRBJ1-1, with 8 bases aligning to TRBD1. The junction had 6 bases not matched to a gene; V was cut back by 2 bases and J by 1 base. CDR3 length: 15 amino acids. From germline, CDR1 is GTSNPN and CDR2 SVGIG (reference sequence). The CDR3 DNA reads TGTGCCTGGAGTCCCGGGGACAGGACGAACACTGAAGCTTTCTTT. It translates to CAWSPGDRTNTEAFF.

The chain carries TRBV19 and TRBJ2-7; 7 bases are shared with TRBD1. In germline, CDR1 is LNHDA, CDR2 SQIVND (reference sequence). The CDR3 contains 15 residues. With 3 bases clipped from V and 4 bases from J, the junction kept 9 bases outside the gene matches. The CDR3 DNA sequence: TGTGCCAGTAGTATCTATACAGGGGCTGGATACGAGCAGTACTTC. Translating it yields CASSIYTGAGYEQYF.

The chain links TRBV5-6 to TRBJ1-2; 10 bases fit TRBD1. The V and J ends lost 1 base and 7 bases, in that order; junction bases with no gene match: 7. The germline gives CDR1 SGHDT, CDR2 YYEEEE. The CDR3 is 15 residues long. CDR3 coding DNA: TGTGCCAGCAGCTTGATCGTCGGACAGGGGGGTGGCTACACCTTC. Residues: CASSLIVGQGGGYTF. The variable domain in full, with the rest retrieved from reference TRBV5-6 and TRBJ1-2, is DAGVTQSPTHLIKTRGQQVTLRCSPKSGHDTVSWYQQALGQGPQFIFQYYEEEERQRGNFPDRFSGHQFPNYSSELNVNALLLGDSALYLCASSLIVGQGGGYTFGSGTRLTVV.

This clone was recorded once. The rearrangement links TRBV4-1 to TRBJ1-2; tentative D call: TRBD1 (6 bases). Trimming took 0 bases from V and 7 from J, leaving 21 bases between them. This CDR3 comprises 17 residues. The germline V gene encodes CDR1 MGHRA and CDR2 YSYEKL. CDR3 in amino acids: CASSQDPSGVGSSGYTF. The CDR3 bases are TGCGCCAGCAGCCAAGATCCCTCAGGGGTGGGGAGTTCTGGCTACACCTTC.

The rearrangement uses TRBV29-1 and TRBJ2-7; the D is unclear. Germline values: CDR1 SQVTM, CDR2 ANQGSEA. The CDR3 is made up of 13 amino acids. Trimming shortened V by 3 bases and J by 2 bases, and 11 bases separated the two germline ends. The CDR3 loop reads CSVDGLLPYEQYF. Written as DNA, the CDR3 is TGCAGCGTTGATGGGCTACTCCCCTACGAGCAGTACTTC.

The count of this clone is one. The chain recombines TRBV30 with TRBJ2-2, with 7 bases matching TRBD1. Germline V CDR1 and CDR2: GTSNPN, SVGIG (reference sequence). The CDR3 length is 14 residues. V gave up 7 bases and J gave up 3 bases; unmatched junction bases: 8. The CDR3 loop is CAFDRVRYTGELFF. For the CDR3, the DNA is TGTGCCTTCGACAGGGTACGGTACACCGGGGAGCTGTTTTTT.

The gene calls are TRBV7-9 and TRBJ2-5; possibly TRBD2 for D (6 bases). From germline, CDR1 is SEHNR and CDR2 FQNEAQ (reference sequence). The CDR3 has 14 amino acids. Trimming took off 4 bases at V and 2 bases at J, with 11 bases between the two ends. The CDR3 DNA is TGTGCCAGCAGCTGGACTACCACACAAGAGACCCAGTACTTC. Encoded protein: CASSWTTTQETQYF.